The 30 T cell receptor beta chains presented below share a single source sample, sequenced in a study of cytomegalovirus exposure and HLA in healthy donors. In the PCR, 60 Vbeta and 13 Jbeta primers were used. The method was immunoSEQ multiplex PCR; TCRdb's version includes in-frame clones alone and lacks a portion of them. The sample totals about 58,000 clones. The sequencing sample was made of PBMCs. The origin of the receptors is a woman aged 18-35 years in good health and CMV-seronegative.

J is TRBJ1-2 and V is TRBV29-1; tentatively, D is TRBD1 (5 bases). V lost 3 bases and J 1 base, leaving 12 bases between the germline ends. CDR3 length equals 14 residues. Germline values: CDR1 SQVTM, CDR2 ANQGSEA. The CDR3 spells CSVDFETVNYGYTF. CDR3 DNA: TGCAGCGTTGACTTCGAGACAGTTAACTATGGCTACACCTTC. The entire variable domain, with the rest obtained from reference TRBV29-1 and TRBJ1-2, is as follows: SAVISQKPSRDICQRGTSLTIQCQVDSQVTMMFWYRQQPGQSLTLIATANQGSEATYESGFVIDKFPISRPNLTFSTLTVSNMSPEDSSIYLCSVDFETVNYGYTFGSGTRLTVV.

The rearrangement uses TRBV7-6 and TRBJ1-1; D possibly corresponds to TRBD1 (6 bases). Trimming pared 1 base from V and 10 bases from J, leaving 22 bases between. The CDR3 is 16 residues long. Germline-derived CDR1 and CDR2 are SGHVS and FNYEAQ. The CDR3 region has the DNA TGTGCCAGCAGCTTAGAAGGTTATTCAGGGGCCACCTCAGCTTTCTTT. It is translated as CASSLEGYSGATSAFF. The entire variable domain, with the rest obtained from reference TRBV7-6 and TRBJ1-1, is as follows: GAGVSQSPRYKVTKRGQDVALRCDPISGHVSLYWYRQALGQGPEFLTYFNYEAQQDKSGLPNDRFSAERPEGSISTLTIQRTEQRDSAMYRCASSLEGYSGATSAFFGQGTRLTVV.

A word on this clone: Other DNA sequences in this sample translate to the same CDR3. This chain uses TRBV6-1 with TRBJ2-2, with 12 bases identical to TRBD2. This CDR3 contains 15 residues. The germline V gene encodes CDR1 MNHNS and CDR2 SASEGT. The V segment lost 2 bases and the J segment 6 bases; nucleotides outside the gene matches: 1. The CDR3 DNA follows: TGTGCCAGCAGTGAACTAGCGGGGGGGCCCGGGGAGCTGTTTTTT. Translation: CASSELAGGPGELFF.

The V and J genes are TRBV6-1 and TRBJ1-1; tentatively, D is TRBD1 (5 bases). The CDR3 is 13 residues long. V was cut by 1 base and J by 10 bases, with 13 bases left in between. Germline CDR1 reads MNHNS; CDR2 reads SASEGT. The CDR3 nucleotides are TGTGCCAGCAGTGAAGTGGAACAGGTTGCAGCTTTCTTT. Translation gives CASSEVEQVAAFF.

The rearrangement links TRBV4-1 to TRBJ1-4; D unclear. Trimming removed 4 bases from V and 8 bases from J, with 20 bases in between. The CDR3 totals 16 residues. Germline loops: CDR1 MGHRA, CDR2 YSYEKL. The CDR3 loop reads CASSLTGGVLGEKLFF. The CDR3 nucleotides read TGCGCCAGCAGCCTCACGGGAGGTGTGCTTGGGGAAAAACTGTTTTTT.

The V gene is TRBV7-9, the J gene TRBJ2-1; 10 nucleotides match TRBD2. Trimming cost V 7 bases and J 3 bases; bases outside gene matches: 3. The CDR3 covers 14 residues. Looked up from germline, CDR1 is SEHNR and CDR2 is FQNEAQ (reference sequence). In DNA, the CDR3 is TGTGCCAGCAAACTAGCGGGGTTCTACAATGAGCAGTTCTTC. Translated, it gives CASKLAGFYNEQFF.

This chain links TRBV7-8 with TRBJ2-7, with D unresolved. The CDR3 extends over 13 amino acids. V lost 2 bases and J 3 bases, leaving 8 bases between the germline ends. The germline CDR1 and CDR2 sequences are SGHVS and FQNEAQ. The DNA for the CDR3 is TGTGCCAGCAGCTTACGAGAGAACTACGAGCAGTACTTC. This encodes CASSLRENYEQYF.

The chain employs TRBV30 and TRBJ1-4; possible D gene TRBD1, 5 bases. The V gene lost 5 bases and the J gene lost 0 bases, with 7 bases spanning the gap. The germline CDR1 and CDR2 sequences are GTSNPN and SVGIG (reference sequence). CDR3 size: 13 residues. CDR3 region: CAWGGATNEKLFF. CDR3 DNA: TGTGCCTGGGGGGGGGCAACTAATGAAAAACTGTTTTTT.

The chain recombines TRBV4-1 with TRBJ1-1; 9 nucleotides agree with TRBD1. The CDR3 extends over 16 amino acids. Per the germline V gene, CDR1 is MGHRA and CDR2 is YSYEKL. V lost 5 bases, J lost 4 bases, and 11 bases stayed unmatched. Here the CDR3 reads CASSGYPGQGGTEAFF. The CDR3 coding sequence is TGCGCCAGCAGCGGGTATCCGGGACAGGGAGGCACTGAAGCTTTCTTT.

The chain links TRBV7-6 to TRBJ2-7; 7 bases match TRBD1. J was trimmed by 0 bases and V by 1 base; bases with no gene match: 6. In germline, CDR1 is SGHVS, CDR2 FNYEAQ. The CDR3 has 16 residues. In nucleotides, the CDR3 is TGTGCCAGCAGCTTAGTCGGACAGGACGTCTCCTACGAGCAGTACTTC. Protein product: CASSLVGQDVSYEQYF.

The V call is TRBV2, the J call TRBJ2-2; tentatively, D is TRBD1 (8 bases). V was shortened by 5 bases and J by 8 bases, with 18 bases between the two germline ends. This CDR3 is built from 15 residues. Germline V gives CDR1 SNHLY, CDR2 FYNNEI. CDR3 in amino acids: CASSYLTGEGGELFF. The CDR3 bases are TGTGCCAGCAGTTACCTGACAGGGGAGGGTGGGGAGCTGTTTTTT.

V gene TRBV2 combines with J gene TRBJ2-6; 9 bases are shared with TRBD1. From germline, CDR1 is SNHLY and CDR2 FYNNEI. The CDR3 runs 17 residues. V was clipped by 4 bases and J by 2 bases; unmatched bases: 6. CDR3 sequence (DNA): TGTGCCAGCAGTGGTGGACAGGGGAATACTGGGGCCAACGTCCTGACTTTC. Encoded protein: CASSGGQGNTGANVLTF.

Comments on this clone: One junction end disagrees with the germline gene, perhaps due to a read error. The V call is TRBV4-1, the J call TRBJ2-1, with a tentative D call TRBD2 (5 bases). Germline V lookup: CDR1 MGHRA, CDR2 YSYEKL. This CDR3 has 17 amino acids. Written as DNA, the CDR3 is TGCGCCAGCAGCCAATTTTTCGTGGGGAGCTCCGACAATGAGCAGTTCTTC. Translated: CASSQFFVGSSDNEQFF.

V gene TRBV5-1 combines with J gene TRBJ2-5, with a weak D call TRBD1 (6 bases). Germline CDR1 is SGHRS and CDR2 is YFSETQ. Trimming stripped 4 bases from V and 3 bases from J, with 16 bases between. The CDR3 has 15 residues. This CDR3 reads CASSITGPGEETQYF. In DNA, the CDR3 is TGCGCCAGCAGCATAACCGGGCCAGGGGAAGAGACCCAGTACTTC.

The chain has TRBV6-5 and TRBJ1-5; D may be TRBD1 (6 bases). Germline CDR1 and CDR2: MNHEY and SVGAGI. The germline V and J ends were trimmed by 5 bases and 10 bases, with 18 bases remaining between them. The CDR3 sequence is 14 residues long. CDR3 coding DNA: TGTGCCAGCAGTGCCGGGGCAGGGGATGTTCCCCAGCATTTT. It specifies CASSAGAGDVPQHF.

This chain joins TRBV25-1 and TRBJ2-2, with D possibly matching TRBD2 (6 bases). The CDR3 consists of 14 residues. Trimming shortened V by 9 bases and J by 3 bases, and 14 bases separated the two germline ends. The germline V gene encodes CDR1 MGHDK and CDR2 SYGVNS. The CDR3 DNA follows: TGTGCCAGTCTACCCGGGGGTGACACCGGGGAGCTGTTTTTT. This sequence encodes CASLPGGDTGELFF.

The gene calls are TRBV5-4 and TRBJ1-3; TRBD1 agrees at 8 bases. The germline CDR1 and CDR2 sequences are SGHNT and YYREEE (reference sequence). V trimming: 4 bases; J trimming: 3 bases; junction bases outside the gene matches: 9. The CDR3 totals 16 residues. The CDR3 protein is CASSDGQGIYGNTIYF. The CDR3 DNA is TGTGCCAGCAGCGACGGACAGGGAATTTATGGAAACACCATATATTTT.

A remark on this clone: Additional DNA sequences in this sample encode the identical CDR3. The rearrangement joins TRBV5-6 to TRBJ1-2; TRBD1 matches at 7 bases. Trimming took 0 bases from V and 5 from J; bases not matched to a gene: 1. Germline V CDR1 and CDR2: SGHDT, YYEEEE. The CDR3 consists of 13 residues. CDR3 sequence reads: CASSLDRGYGYTF. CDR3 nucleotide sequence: TGTGCCAGCAGCTTGGACAGGGGATATGGCTACACCTTC.

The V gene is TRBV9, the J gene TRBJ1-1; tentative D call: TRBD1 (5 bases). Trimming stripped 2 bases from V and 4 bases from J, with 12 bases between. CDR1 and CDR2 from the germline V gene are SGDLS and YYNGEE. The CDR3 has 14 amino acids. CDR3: CASSVSGWGTEAFF. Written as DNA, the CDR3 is TGTGCCAGCAGCGTCTCAGGGTGGGGCACTGAAGCTTTCTTT.

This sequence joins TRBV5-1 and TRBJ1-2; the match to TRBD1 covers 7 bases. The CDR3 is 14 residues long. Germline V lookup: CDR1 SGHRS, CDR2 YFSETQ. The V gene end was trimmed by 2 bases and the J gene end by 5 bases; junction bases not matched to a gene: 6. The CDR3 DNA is TGCGCCAGCAGCTTAGGGACAGAGGCGTATGGCTACACCTTC. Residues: CASSLGTEAYGYTF.

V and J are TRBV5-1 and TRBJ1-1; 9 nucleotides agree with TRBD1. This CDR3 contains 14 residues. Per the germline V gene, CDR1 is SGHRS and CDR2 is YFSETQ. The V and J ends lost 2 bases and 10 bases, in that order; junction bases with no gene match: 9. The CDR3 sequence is CASSFNPGQGGAFF. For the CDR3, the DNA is TGCGCCAGCAGCTTCAACCCGGGACAGGGAGGAGCTTTCTTT.

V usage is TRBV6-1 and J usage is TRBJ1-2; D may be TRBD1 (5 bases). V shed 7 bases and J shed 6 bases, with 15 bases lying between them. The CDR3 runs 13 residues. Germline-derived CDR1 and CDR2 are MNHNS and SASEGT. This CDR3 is CASIRAGTNGYTF. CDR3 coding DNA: TGTGCCAGCATAAGGGCAGGGACTAATGGCTACACCTTC.

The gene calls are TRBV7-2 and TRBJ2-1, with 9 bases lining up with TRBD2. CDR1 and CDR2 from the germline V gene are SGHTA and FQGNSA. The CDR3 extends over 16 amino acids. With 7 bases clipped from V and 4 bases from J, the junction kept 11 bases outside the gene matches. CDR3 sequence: CASTPLSGSGYNEQFF. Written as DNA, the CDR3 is TGTGCCAGCACCCCCCTTAGCGGGAGCGGGTACAATGAGCAGTTCTTC.

CDR3 nucleotide sequence: TGTGCCAGTAATAACCCCAGCGGAAATGGCAATCAGCCCCAGCATTTT. This gives the protein CASNNPSGNGNQPQHF. The gene calls are TRBV19 and TRBJ1-5; unclear D gene. CDR1 is LNHDA, CDR2 SQIVND, per germline (reference sequence). There are 16 residues in the CDR3. V lost 7 bases and J 2 bases, leaving 18 bases between the germline ends.

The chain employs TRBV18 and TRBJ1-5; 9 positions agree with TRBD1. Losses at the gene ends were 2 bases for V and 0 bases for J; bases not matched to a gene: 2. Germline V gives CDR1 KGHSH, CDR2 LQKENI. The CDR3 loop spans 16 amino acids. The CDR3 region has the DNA TGTGCCAGCTCACCAGGGACAGGGTATAGCAATCAGCCCCAGCATTTT. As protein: CASSPGTGYSNQPQHF.

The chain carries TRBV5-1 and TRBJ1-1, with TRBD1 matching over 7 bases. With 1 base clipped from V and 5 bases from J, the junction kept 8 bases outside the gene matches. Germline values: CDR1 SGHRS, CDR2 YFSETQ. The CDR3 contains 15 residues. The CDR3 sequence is CASSLLQGKGTEAFF. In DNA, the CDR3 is TGCGCCAGCAGCTTGCTACAGGGGAAGGGGACTGAAGCTTTCTTT.

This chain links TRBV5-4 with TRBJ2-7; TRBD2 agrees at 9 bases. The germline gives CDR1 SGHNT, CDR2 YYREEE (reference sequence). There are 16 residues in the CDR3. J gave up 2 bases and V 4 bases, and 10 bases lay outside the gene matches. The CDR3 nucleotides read TGTGCCAGCAGCCCACAAGATTCTAGCGGGACCTACGAGCAGTACTTC. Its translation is CASSPQDSSGTYEQYF.

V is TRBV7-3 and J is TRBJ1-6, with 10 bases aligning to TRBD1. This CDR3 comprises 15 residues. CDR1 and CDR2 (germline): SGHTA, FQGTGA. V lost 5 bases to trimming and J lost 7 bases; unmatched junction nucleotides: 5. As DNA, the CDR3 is TGTGCCAGCAGCCAGCGGGACAGGGGCAATTCACCCCTCCACTTT. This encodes CASSQRDRGNSPLHF.

The CDR3 sequence: CASSELPSRRANEQFF. The DNA of the CDR3 is TGTGCCAGCAGTGAACTGCCAAGCCGCCGCGCGAATGAGCAGTTCTTC. The rearrangement uses TRBV2 and TRBJ2-1; no reliable D call. CDR1 is SNHLY, CDR2 FYNNEI, per germline. V lost 2 bases and J 7 bases, leaving 18 bases between the germline ends. The CDR3 spans 16 residues.

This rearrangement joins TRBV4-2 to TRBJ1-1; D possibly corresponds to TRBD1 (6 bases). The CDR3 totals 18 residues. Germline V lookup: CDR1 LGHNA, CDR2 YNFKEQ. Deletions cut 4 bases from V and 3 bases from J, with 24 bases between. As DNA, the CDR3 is TGTGCCAGCAGCCGCGAACCACAGGGTAGTTCATTGGACACTGAAGCTTTCTTT. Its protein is CASSREPQGSSLDTEAFF.